The table lists the clone carrying this TCR beta chain with a few counts. What it recognizes is unknown. Quantitative 5'-RACE was performed with molecular barcodes, and it yielded the TCR beta libraries. Using its own MiXCR run on the 5' RACE reads, TCRdb lists one record per CDR3 protein. The repertoire holds some 340,000 distinct CDR3 sequences, with roughly 15% as singletons. The entry originates in a study of CD8 T cells in ankylosing spondylitis. The V gene end was trimmed by 6 bases and the J gene end by 4 bases; junction bases not matched to a gene: 5. The CDR3 is 13 amino acids. Overall study findings and caveats: Significant enrichment of disease-linked clones was reported in matched ankylosing spondylitis synovial fluid.

The TCR was taken from a male donor with ankylosing spondylitis or in good health (not recorded which). Sequencing was done on a sample of blood, either unsorted or a sorted T cell fraction (not recorded which). The chain employs TRBV12-3 or TRBV12-4 and TRBJ1-1; 7 positions match TRBD1. The CDR3 is CASSRQGFTEAFF. CDR3 nucleotide sequence: TGTGCCAGCAGCCGACAGGGCTTCACTGAAGCTTTCTTT.